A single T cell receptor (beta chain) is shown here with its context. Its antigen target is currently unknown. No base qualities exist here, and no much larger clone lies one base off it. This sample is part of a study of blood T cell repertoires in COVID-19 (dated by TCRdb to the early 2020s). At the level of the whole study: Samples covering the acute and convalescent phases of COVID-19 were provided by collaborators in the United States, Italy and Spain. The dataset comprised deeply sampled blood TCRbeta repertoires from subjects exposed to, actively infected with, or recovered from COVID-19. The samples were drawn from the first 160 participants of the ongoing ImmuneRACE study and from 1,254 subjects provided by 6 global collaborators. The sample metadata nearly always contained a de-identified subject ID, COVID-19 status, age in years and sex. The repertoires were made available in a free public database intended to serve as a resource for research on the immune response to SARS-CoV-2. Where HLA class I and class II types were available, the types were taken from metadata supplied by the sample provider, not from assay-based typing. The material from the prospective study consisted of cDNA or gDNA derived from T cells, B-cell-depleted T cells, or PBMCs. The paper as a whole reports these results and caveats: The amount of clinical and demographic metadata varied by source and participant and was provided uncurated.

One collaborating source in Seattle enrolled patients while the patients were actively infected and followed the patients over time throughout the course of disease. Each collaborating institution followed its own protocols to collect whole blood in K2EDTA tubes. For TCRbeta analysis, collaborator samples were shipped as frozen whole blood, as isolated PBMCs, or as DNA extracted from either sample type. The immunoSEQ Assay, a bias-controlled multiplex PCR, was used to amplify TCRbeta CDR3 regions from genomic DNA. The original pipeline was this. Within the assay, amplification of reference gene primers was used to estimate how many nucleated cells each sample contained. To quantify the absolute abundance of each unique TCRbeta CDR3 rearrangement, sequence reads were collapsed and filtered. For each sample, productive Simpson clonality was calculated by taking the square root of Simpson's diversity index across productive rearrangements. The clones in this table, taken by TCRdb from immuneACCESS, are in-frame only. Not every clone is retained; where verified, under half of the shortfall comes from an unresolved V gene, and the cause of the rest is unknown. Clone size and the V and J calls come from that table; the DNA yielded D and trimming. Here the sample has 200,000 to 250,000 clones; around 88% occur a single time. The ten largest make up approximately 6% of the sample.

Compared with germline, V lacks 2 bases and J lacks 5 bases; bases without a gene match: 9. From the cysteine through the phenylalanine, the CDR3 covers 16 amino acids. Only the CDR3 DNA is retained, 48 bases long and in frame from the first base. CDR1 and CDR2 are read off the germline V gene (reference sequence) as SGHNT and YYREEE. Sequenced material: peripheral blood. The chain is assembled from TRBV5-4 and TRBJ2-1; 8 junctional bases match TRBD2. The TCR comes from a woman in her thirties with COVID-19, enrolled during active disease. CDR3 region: CASSFWPPGGNNEQFF. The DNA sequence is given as TGTGCCAGCAGCTTTTGGCCGCCGGGGGGGAACAATGAGCAGTTCTTC. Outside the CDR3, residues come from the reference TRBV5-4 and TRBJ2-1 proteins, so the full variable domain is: ETGVTQSPTHLIKTRGQQVTLRCSSQSGHNTVSWYQQALGQGPQFIFQYYREEENGRGNFPPRFSGLQFPNYSSELNVNALELDDSALYLCASSFWPPGGNNEQFFGPGTRLTVL.